This passage covers 27 T cell receptor beta chains from one sample sequenced in a study of blood T cell repertoires in COVID-19. The repertoire was sequenced with immunoSEQ multiplex PCR; TCRdb's copy has only in-frame clones and lacks some. The table lists about 120,000 clones, approximately 90% of them singletons. The sample was peripheral blood. These TCRs come from a man aged 35 to 55 with acute or convalescent COVID-19.

This clone was picked up one time. The CDR3 reads CASSQSGTGVYEQYF. CDR3 DNA sequence: TGTGCCAGCAGCCAATCCGGGACAGGGGTGTACGAGCAGTACTTC. The gene calls are TRBV3-1 (or the pseudogene TRBV3-2) and TRBJ2-7, with 10 bases matching TRBD1. Germline CDR1 is LGHDT and CDR2 is YNNKEL (reference sequence). J lost 4 bases, V lost 2 bases, and 5 bases had no gene match. The CDR3 runs 15 residues.

This chain uses TRBV9 with TRBJ2-2; TRBD2 aligns across 8 bases. The CDR3 length is 16 residues. Germline lookup yields CDR1 SGDLS and CDR2 YYNGEE. The V and J ends lost 0 bases and 0 bases, in that order; junction bases with no gene match: 1. CDR3 residues: CASSVEGLANTGELFF. CDR3 bases: TGTGCCAGCAGCGTAGAGGGACTAGCGAACACCGGGGAGCTGTTTTTT.

The V call is TRBV7-9, the J call TRBJ2-4; 7 nucleotides line up with TRBD1. The germline V gene encodes CDR1 SEHNR and CDR2 FQNEAQ (reference sequence). V gave up 3 bases and J gave up 8 bases; unmatched junction bases: 10. CDR3 length: 15 amino acids. Written as DNA, the CDR3 is TGTGCCAGCAGCTTTCAGACAGGGCAGGGGGACATTCAGTACTTC. Translating it yields CASSFQTGQGDIQYF.

The chain carries TRBV18 and TRBJ1-2; TRBD1 aligns across 8 bases. The germline V gene has CDR1 KGHSH and CDR2 LQKENI. Trimming at V came to 5 bases and at J to 2 bases, leaving 1 base not matched to a gene. The CDR3 has 13 residues. Here the CDR3 reads CASSGDRNYGYTF. The DNA of the CDR3 is TGTGCCAGCTCAGGGGACAGGAACTATGGCTACACCTTC.

The chain uses TRBV19 and TRBJ2-7, with TRBD1 matching over 9 bases. The CDR3 spans 14 residues. J lost 3 bases, V lost 5 bases, and 5 bases had no gene match. Germline V gene sequence: CDR1 LNHDA, CDR2 SQIVND (reference sequence). The CDR3: CASSQQTGGYEQYF. As DNA, the CDR3 is TGTGCCAGTAGTCAACAGACAGGGGGCTACGAGCAGTACTTC. Looking up the rest from reference TRBV19 and TRBJ2-7 gives the full variable domain: DGGITQSPKYLFRKEGQNVTLSCEQNLNHDAMYWYRQDPGQGLRLIYYSQIVNDFQKGDIAEGYSVSREKKESFPLTVTSAQKNPTAFYLCASSQQTGGYEQYFGPGTRLTVT.

The chain joins TRBV6-6 to TRBJ1-4; TRBD1 matches at 11 bases. The CDR3 covers 20 residues. The germline V gene encodes CDR1 MNHNY and CDR2 SVGAGI (reference sequence). The ends lost 5 bases at V and 1 base at J; junction bases unmatched: 15. In nucleotides, the CDR3 is TGTGCCAGCAGTCCCAGGACAGGGGGCGCTTTGAGGGGAACTAATGAAAAACTGTTTTTT. This encodes CASSPRTGGALRGTNEKLFF.

The chain couples TRBV6-2 or TRBV6-3 to TRBJ1-1, with 7 nucleotides matching TRBD1. The CDR3 runs to 17 residues. Germline V CDR1 and CDR2: MNHEY, SVGEGT. V shed 0 bases and J 0 bases; nucleotides not matched to a gene: 7. The CDR3 sequence: CASSYSTNRGLNTEAFF. As DNA, the CDR3 is TGTGCCAGCAGTTACTCGACGAACAGGGGTTTGAACACTGAAGCTTTCTTT.

The chain couples TRBV30 to TRBJ1-3; D remains unclear. Trimming stripped 0 bases from V and 4 bases from J, with 10 bases between. Germline-derived CDR1 and CDR2 are GTSNPN and SVGIG (reference sequence). This CDR3 comprises 14 residues. The CDR3 coding sequence is TGTGCCTGGAGTGTAACGCTTGAGGGAAACACCATATATTTT. As protein: CAWSVTLEGNTIYF.

This clone occurred a few times. V and J are TRBV3-1 (or the pseudogene TRBV3-2) and TRBJ2-5, with D possibly matching TRBD2 (6 bases). Germline CDR1 reads LGHDT; CDR2 reads YNNKEL (reference sequence). Trimming took 4 bases from V and 1 from J, leaving 16 bases between them. The CDR3 runs 16 residues. This chain's CDR3 is CASSLRGRGAQETQYF. The CDR3 DNA follows: TGTGCCAGCAGCCTCCGGGGTCGCGGGGCCCAAGAGACCCAGTACTTC.

This clone is termed medium-sized. The chain carries TRBV6-4 and TRBJ1-2; 11 nucleotides align to TRBD1. J was trimmed by 7 bases and V by 2 bases; bases with no gene match: 6. Germline loops: CDR1 MRHNA, CDR2 SNTAGT. CDR3 length: 15 amino acids. The CDR3 coding sequence is TGTGCCAGCAGTGACACGGGACAGGGGGTCGGTGGCTACACCTTC. It encodes CASSDTGQGVGGYTF.

CDR3 sequence (DNA): TGTGCCAGCAGTTATCGTTATGGGGGGACCACTGAAGCTTTCTTT. This translates into CASSYRYGGTTEAFF. The chain couples TRBV6-2 or TRBV6-3 to TRBJ1-1, with D tentatively TRBD1 (5 bases). Germline CDR1 is MNHEY and CDR2 is SVGEGT. V was clipped by 3 bases and J by 4 bases, with 15 bases between them. CDR3 length: 15 amino acids.

The rearrangement joins TRBV7-6 to TRBJ1-6; 8 bases line up with TRBD1. CDR3 length: 18 amino acids. Germline V lookup: CDR1 SGHVS, CDR2 FNYEAQ. After removal of 3 bases from V and 1 base from J, the junction contained 8 bases not matched to a gene. The CDR3 region has the DNA TGTGCCAGCAGCTTGGAAGACAGGGGAGGTTCCTATAATTCACCCCTCCACTTT. This sequence encodes CASSLEDRGGSYNSPLHF.

The CDR3 nucleotides are TGTGCCAGCAGGTTCTTGACAGGGGGCCACACTGAAGCTTTCTTT. Its translation is CASRFLTGGHTEAFF. The rearrangement joins TRBV7-9 to TRBJ1-1; 10 bases are a match to TRBD1. The CDR3 runs to 15 residues. Germline-derived CDR1 and CDR2 are SEHNR and FQNEAQ (reference sequence). The V segment lost 6 bases and the J segment 3 bases; nucleotides outside the gene matches: 7. Looking up the rest from reference TRBV7-9 and TRBJ1-1 gives the full variable domain: DTGVSQNPRHKITKRGQNVTFRCDPISEHNRLYWYRQTLGQGPEFLTYFQNEAQLEKSRLLSDRFSAERPKGSFSTLEIQRTEQGDSAMYLCASRFLTGGHTEAFFGQGTRLTVV.

J is TRBJ2-5 and V is TRBV6-4, with D possibly TRBD1 on 5 matching bases. The CDR3 is 16 amino acids. The V and J ends lost 2 bases and 5 bases respectively, with 18 bases between them. The germline V gene has CDR1 MRHNA and CDR2 SNTAGT. For the CDR3, the DNA is TGTGCCAGCAGTGACATGTTTTGTAAGGGGCAGGAGACCCAGTACTTC. This encodes CASSDMFCKGQETQYF.

The chain is built from TRBV7-8 and TRBJ1-1; no firm D call. V was cut by 1 base and J by 5 bases, with 14 bases left in between. Germline V gives CDR1 SGHVS, CDR2 FQNEAQ. This CDR3 comprises 15 residues. The CDR3: CASSLGFSGWTEAFF. The CDR3 DNA sequence: TGTGCCAGCAGCTTAGGGTTCTCTGGCTGGACTGAAGCTTTCTTT.

J is TRBJ1-2 and V is TRBV30, with TRBD1 matching over 7 bases. This CDR3 spans 13 amino acids. Trimming at V came to 3 bases and at J to 4 bases, leaving 5 bases not matched to a gene. Looked up from germline, CDR1 is GTSNPN and CDR2 is SVGIG (reference sequence). CDR3 DNA: TGTGCCTGGAGGCGGGACAGAAGCTATGGCTACACCTTC. Its protein is CAWRRDRSYGYTF.

The chain has TRBV15 and TRBJ2-3; 10 bases are a match to TRBD1. V was clipped by 0 bases and J by 2 bases; unmatched bases: 5. The CDR3 covers 17 residues. Germline values: CDR1 LNHNV, CDR2 YYDKDF (reference sequence). CDR3 region: CATSRDRQGASTDTQYF. CDR3 DNA sequence: TGTGCCACCAGCAGAGATCGACAGGGGGCCTCCACAGATACGCAGTATTTT.

Of note for this clone: This sample includes further DNA sequences coding for the same CDR3. The gene calls are TRBV5-1 and TRBJ1-2; D might be TRBD1 (5 bases). CDR3 size: 13 residues. V was shortened by 2 bases and J by 1 base, with 6 bases between the two germline ends. The germline gives CDR1 SGHRS, CDR2 YFSETQ. CDR3 DNA sequence: TGCGCCAGCAGCTTTCAGGGTAACTATGGCTACACCTTC. This sequence encodes CASSFQGNYGYTF.

This chain links TRBV12-5 with TRBJ2-1; TRBD1 agrees at 7 bases. The V segment lost 4 bases and the J segment 1 base; nucleotides outside the gene matches: 10. The CDR3 sequence is 17 residues long. CDR1 is LGHNT and CDR2 is FRNRAP in the germline V gene. The CDR3, as DNA: TGTGCTAGTGGTTCACGACCCCCGGGACAGTCCTACAATGAGCAGTTCTTC. Amino acids: CASGSRPPGQSYNEQFF.

This chain links TRBV7-9 with TRBJ1-1; D perhaps matches TRBD1 (5 bases). The CDR3 covers 15 residues. Trimming left V 1 base short and J 5 bases short, with 14 bases between. Germline V gene lookup returns CDR1 SEHNR and CDR2 FQNEAQ (reference sequence). DNA of the CDR3: TGTGCCAGCAGCTTAGTGCTGGGGCGCGGAACTGAAGCTTTCTTT. Translation: CASSLVLGRGTEAFF.

The genes are TRBV19 and TRBJ1-1, with 10 bases fitting TRBD1. V dropped 5 bases and J dropped 6; count of bases not matched to a gene: 3. Germline CDR1 and CDR2: LNHDA and SQIVND (reference sequence). The CDR3 totals 13 residues. In DNA form, the CDR3 reads TGTGCCAGTAGTCGACAGGGGGCCTCTGAAGCTTTCTTT. Amino acid sequence: CASSRQGASEAFF.

The CDR3 nucleotides are TGTGCCTGGAGTACCAGGACAGGGAACACTGAAGCTTTCTTT. Its protein is CAWSTRTGNTEAFF. V gene TRBV30 combines with J gene TRBJ1-1; 7 bases line up with TRBD1. With 2 bases clipped from V and 1 base from J, the junction kept 4 bases outside the gene matches. Germline CDR1 reads GTSNPN; CDR2 reads SVGIG (reference sequence). The CDR3 is made up of 14 amino acids.

The V gene is TRBV5-6, the J gene TRBJ2-1; TRBD2 matches 11 bases. V gave up 4 bases and J gave up 7 bases; unmatched junction bases: 7. The germline V gene has CDR1 SGHDT and CDR2 YYEEEE. CDR3 length equals 15 residues. The CDR3 protein is CASSIAGGPGNEQFF. The CDR3 nucleotides are TGTGCCAGCAGCATAGCGGGGGGGCCCGGAAATGAGCAGTTCTTC. Full variable domain (outside the CDR3, taken from reference TRBV5-6 and TRBJ2-1): DAGVTQSPTHLIKTRGQQVTLRCSPKSGHDTVSWYQQALGQGPQFIFQYYEEEERQRGNFPDRFSGHQFPNYSSELNVNALLLGDSALYLCASSIAGGPGNEQFFGPGTRLTVL.

This clone was counted ten times or more. The J gene is TRBJ2-7, the V gene TRBV9; TRBD2 agrees at 11 bases. The CDR3 spans 16 residues. V lost 0 bases to trimming and J lost 7 bases; unmatched junction nucleotides: 9. Germline CDR1 and CDR2: SGDLS and YYNGEE. DNA of the CDR3: TGTGCCAGCAGCGTAGCTAGCGGGGGGCCGCCTGGGGAGCAGTACTTC. Its translation is CASSVASGGPPGEQYF.

The chain uses TRBV4-1 and TRBJ2-1; 11 bases align to TRBD2. Losses at the gene ends were 4 bases for V and 8 bases for J; bases not matched to a gene: 7. The length of the CDR3 is 15 residues. Germline CDR1 reads MGHRA; CDR2 reads YSYEKL. CDR3 residues: CASSLIAGGRHEQFF. CDR3 in DNA: TGCGCCAGCAGCCTAATAGCGGGGGGGCGCCATGAGCAGTTCTTC.

The J gene is TRBJ2-7, the V gene TRBV18, with 9 bases fitting TRBD1. The CDR3 has 16 residues. Germline CDR1 reads KGHSH; CDR2 reads LQKENI. V was clipped by 3 bases and J by 9 bases; unmatched bases: 15. CDR3 in amino acids: CASSPARTGEVNGQYF. The CDR3 nucleotides read TGTGCCAGCTCACCCGCAAGGACAGGGGAGGTTAATGGGCAGTACTTC.

The V and J genes are TRBV7-9 and TRBJ2-7; 9 bases align to TRBD1. V dropped 5 bases and J dropped 2; count of bases not matched to a gene: 1. CDR1 is SEHNR and CDR2 is FQNEAQ in the germline V gene (reference sequence). The CDR3 runs 13 residues. DNA of the CDR3: TGTGCCAGCAGCAGACAGGGGGCCTACGAGCAGTACTTC. Residues: CASSRQGAYEQYF.